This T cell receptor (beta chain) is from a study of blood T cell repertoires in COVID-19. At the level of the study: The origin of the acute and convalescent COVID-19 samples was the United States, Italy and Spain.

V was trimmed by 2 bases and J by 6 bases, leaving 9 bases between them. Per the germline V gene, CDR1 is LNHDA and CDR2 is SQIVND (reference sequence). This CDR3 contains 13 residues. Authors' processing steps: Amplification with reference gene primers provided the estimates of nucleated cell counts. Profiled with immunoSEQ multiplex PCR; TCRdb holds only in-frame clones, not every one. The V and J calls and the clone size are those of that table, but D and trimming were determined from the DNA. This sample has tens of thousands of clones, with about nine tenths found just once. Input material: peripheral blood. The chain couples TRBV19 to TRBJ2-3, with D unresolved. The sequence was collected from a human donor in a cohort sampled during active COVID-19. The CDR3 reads CASSISAGDTQYF. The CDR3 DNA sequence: TGTGCCAGTAGTATATCCGCCGGGGATACGCAGTATTTT.